Included here is one T cell receptor beta chain sequence, with context. Its antigen is as yet unknown. Each population that was sorted was more than 98% pure. The entirety of the isolated RNA underwent reverse transcription, so expressed TCRB transcripts were sequenced. Repertoires were generated with immunoSEQ multiplex PCR, while TCRdb's copy carries only in-frame clones and drops some. Among hundreds of thousands of clones listed, 14% were seen once. The sample comes from a study of beta chain features in type 1 diabetes. Looking at the study overall: In age, gender and cell yields, patients were similar to healthy donors.

Broader study findings: Cells that show high TCR expression could be over-represented by cDNA sequencing. A potential PCR bias toward shorter templates would be equal in patient and control samples.

From germline, CDR1 is MNHNS and CDR2 SASEGT. The V gene end was trimmed by 8 bases and the J gene end by 2 bases; junction bases not matched to a gene: 3. The CDR3 runs 12 residues. The source is a man between 25 and 39 years old in good health. This sequence joins TRBV6-1 and TRBJ2-7; TRBD1 agrees at 7 bases. What was sequenced was central memory CD4+ T cells from blood. CDR3 in DNA: TGTGCCAGCTCAGGGGGTCCCTACGAGCAGTACTTC. It translates to CASSGGPYEQYF.